The clone carrying this T cell receptor beta chain was found many times. Its antigen remains unknown. Axillary draining lymph nodes of breast cancer patients supplied the node samples. MiXCR was run by TCRdb on the multiplex PCR reads, yielding one entry per CDR3 protein. This sample has about 130,000 distinct CDR3 sequences, with approximately 21% found just once. This CDR3 region has 14 residues. V lost 3 bases and J 2 bases, leaving 11 bases between the germline ends. Germline V gene sequence: CDR1 WNHNN, CDR2 SYGVQD (reference sequence). The sample comes from a study of breast tumors, draining lymph nodes, adjacent tissues. General study points: Tumor TCR diversity was below lymph nodes but above nontumor tissue. Tumor T cell lymph node origin was a supported hypothesis, not proven.

V and J are TRBV10-1 and TRBJ2-7; the D is unclear. The sequencing input was axillary lymph node tissue. This clonotype was obtained from a female donor with breast cancer. Some clones in this sample may be carry-over from other donors' samples. The CDR3 loop is CASSDSTSPYEQYF. In DNA, the CDR3 is TGCGCCAGCAGTGACAGTACCTCACCCTACGAGCAGTACTTC.